The source of this T cell receptor (beta chain) is a study of blood T cell repertoires in COVID-19. Study-wide background: Sources were T cells, B-cell-depleted T cells, or PBMCs; the material itself was cDNA or gDNA.

V was clipped by 3 bases and J by 9 bases; unmatched bases: 4. The CDR3 is 14 residues long. The germline CDR1 and CDR2 sequences are LGHNA and YSLEER. Authors' analysis steps: Reference gene primer amplification in the assay estimated nucleated cell counts. The assay was immunoSEQ multiplex PCR, and TCRdb's table has in-frame clones only and misses some. V and J calls and clone size are as listed in that table; D and trimming were resolved from the DNA. The sample comprises fewer than 120,000 clones, approximately 90% of which are singletons, and 4.8% rests with the top ten. What was sequenced was peripheral blood. This receptor was taken from a human donor in a cohort sampled during active COVID-19. The chain joins TRBV4-3 to TRBJ1-6; 8 nucleotides line up with TRBD1. For the CDR3, the DNA is TGCGCCAGCAGCCAGTATGGGACAGGTTCACCCCTCCACTTT. It yields the protein CASSQYGTGSPLHF.